Listed below are T cell receptor beta chains from one sample, sequenced in a study of T-cell reconstitution after alpha-beta-depleted transplantation in children. TCRdb recomputed calls from the PCR reads with MiXCR, one row per CDR3 protein. Among about 270,000 distinct CDR3 sequences listed, 9.9% were seen once. This specimen was PBMCs from the stem cell graft donor, taken from the stem cell graft. The receptors originated from a human donor who donated a stem cell graft to a child with SCID. The CDR3 runs from the conserved cysteine through the conserved F or W. A D gene is named only where the DNA matches it firmly. Size is omitted from some rows. Given values are once, few, many or a class for expanded clones.

d_call j_call cdr3_length v_call clone_size cdr3_aa cdr3_nt
. TRBJ1-4 13 TRBV18 few CASSTGVDEKLFF TGTGCCAGCTCAACCGGGGTCGACGAAAAACTGTTTTTT
. TRBJ2-7 15 TRBV12-3/TRBV12-4 many CASSSLGGGSYEQYF TGTGCCAGCAGTTCCCTCGGTGGCGGATCCTACGAGCAGTACTTC
. TRBJ2-3 16 TRBV12-3/TRBV12-4 . CASSPGAAGYTDTQYF TGTGCCAGCAGCCCAGGGGCAGCGGGGTACACAGATACGCAGTATTTT
. TRBJ2-5 12 TRBV15 few CATSEPEETQYF TGTGCCACCAGCGAGCCAGAAGAGACCCAGTACTTC
. TRBJ2-1 15 TRBV20-1 many CSARMEGSRLNEQFF TGCAGTGCTAGAATGGAGGGGTCTCGATTGAATGAGCAGTTCTTC
TRBD1 TRBJ2-5 15 TRBV5-1 . CASSLQGNRGETQYF TGCGCCAGCAGCTTACAGGGAAACAGGGGAGAGACCCAGTACTTC
. TRBJ2-3 15 TRBV6-1 . CASSRRAGSTDTQYF TGTGCCAGCAGTAGACGGGCCGGGAGCACAGATACGCAGTATTTT
TRBD1 TRBJ2-1 14 TRBV2 few CASALGTGYNEQFF TGTGCCAGCGCCCTCGGGACAGGCTACAATGAGCAGTTCTTC
. TRBJ1-2 12 TRBV12-3/TRBV12-4 . CASSITDYGYTF TGTGCCAGCAGTATAACGGACTATGGCTACACCTTC
TRBD1 TRBJ1-5 15 TRBV12-3/TRBV12-4 . CASSLTGWGGQPQHF TGTGCCAGCAGTTTGACAGGGTGGGGAGGTCAGCCCCAGCATTTT
TRBD1 TRBJ2-2 15 TRBV12-3/TRBV12-4 . CASSPRGLWTGELFF TGTGCCAGCAGTCCCAGGGGGCTATGGACCGGGGAGCTGTTTTTT
. TRBJ2-7 12 TRBV12-3/TRBV12-4 . CASSRNRYEQYF TGTGCCAGCAGCCGGAATAGGTACGAGCAGTACTTC
TRBD1 TRBJ2-1 15 TRBV29-1 many CSVYTGQGTYNEQFF TGCAGCGTGTATACGGGACAGGGGACCTACAATGAGCAGTTCTTC
. TRBJ2-1 12 TRBV29-1 . CSVGRNRREQFF TGCAGCGTTGGAAGGAACCGACGCGAGCAGTTCTTC
. TRBJ1-3 13 TRBV10-2 . CASGGGSGNTIYF TGCGCCAGCGGGGGGGGCTCTGGAAACACCATATATTTT
. TRBJ2-3 14 TRBV10-3 few CAISESKLGGTQYF TGTGCCATCAGTGAGTCCAAACTCGGCGGTACGCAGTATTTT
TRBD2 TRBJ2-5 14 TRBV10-1 many CASSSGGPQETQYF TGCGCCAGCAGTAGCGGGGGACCTCAAGAGACCCAGTACTTC
. TRBJ2-3 21 TRBV19 . CASSTSLMDAERQYSTDTQYF TGTGCCAGTAGTACCTCCCTCATGGACGCAGAAAGACAGTATAGCACAGATACGCAGTATTTT
TRBD1 TRBJ2-2 16 TRBV12-3/TRBV12-4 . CASSFSGTGVTGELFF TGTGCCAGCAGTTTTAGTGGGACAGGGGTCACCGGGGAGCTGTTTTTT
. TRBJ2-7 14 TRBV4-2 . CASRVGRTSYEQYF TGTGCCAGCAGGGTTGGACGGACCTCCTACGAGCAGTACTTC
TRBD2 TRBJ2-3 15 TRBV20-1 . CSAHTSGKNSDTQYF TGCAGTGCTCACACTAGCGGGAAAAACTCAGATACGCAGTATTTT
TRBD1 TRBJ1-4 15 TRBV10-3 few CAISETGGEDEKLFF TGTGCCATCAGTGAGACAGGGGGCGAGGATGAAAAACTGTTTTTT
. TRBJ1-2 17 TRBV6-5 few CASSPPGEAFTNYGYTF TGTGCCAGCAGCCCTCCCGGGGAGGCGTTCACTAACTATGGCTACACCTTC
TRBD2 TRBJ2-3 15 TRBV12-3/TRBV12-4 . CASRLLGGESDTQYF TGTGCCAGCAGGCTCCTTGGGGGGGAGTCAGATACGCAGTATTTT
. TRBJ2-7 15 TRBV6-5 . CARSFRVDPSYEQYF TGTGCCAGGAGTTTCAGAGTCGACCCCTCCTACGAGCAGTACTTC
. TRBJ1-2 13 TRBV7-2 . CASSPQESYGYTF TGTGCCAGCAGCCCTCAGGAGTCCTATGGCTACACCTTC
. TRBJ2-1 15 TRBV4-2 . CASSHEGAGAREQFF TGTGCCAGCAGCCACGAGGGGGCGGGAGCCAGAGAGCAGTTCTTC
TRBD2 TRBJ2-2 18 TRBV3-1 . CASSTTSGGALNTGELFF TGTGCCAGCAGTACTACTAGCGGGGGGGCTCTTAACACCGGGGAGCTGTTTTTT
. TRBJ2-7 15 TRBV4-1 . CASSQAYQSAYEQYF TGCGCCAGCAGCCAAGCTTACCAGTCAGCCTACGAGCAGTACTTC
. TRBJ2-1 14 TRBV9 many CASSVVSRDNEQFF TGTGCCAGCAGCGTAGTCTCCCGGGACAATGAGCAGTTCTTC
TRBD2 TRBJ2-2 17 TRBV5-1 many CASSLSRTSGGPGELFF TGCGCCAGCAGCCTATCCCGGACTAGCGGGGGCCCCGGGGAGCTGTTTTTT
. TRBJ1-6 14 TRBV5-1 . CASGLGPGDSPLHF TGCGCCAGCGGCTTGGGTCCCGGGGATTCACCCCTCCACTTT
. TRBJ1-5 16 TRBV6-5 few CASSSKAGISNQPQHF TGTGCCAGCAGTTCCAAGGCAGGGATAAGCAATCAGCCCCAGCATTTT
. TRBJ2-1 15 TRBV11-3 . CASSFGHNNYNEQFF TGTGCCAGCAGCTTCGGACACAACAACTACAATGAGCAGTTCTTC
TRBD1 TRBJ2-5 14 TRBV20-1 few CSARQGLGLGTQYF TGCAGTGCCCGACAGGGTCTAGGATTAGGGACCCAGTACTTC
. TRBJ1-1 17 TRBV21-1 . CASSKIPKSGRGTEAFF TGTGCCAGCAGCAAAATCCCTAAGAGTGGCCGAGGCACTGAAGCTTTCTTT
. TRBJ1-1 16 TRBV11-2 few CASSPLGSGAGTEAFF TGTGCCAGCAGCCCCCTCGGATCAGGGGCGGGTACTGAAGCTTTCTTT
. TRBJ1-1 13 TRBV11-2 . CASSPAGLASAFF TGTGCCAGCAGCCCCGCCGGACTAGCCTCAGCTTTCTTT
. TRBJ2-7 11 TRBV12-3/TRBV12-4 . CASRSSREQYF TGTGCCAGCCGGTCGAGTCGCGAGCAGTACTTC
TRBD1 TRBJ1-4 16 TRBV11-3 . CASSFDRGVANEKLFF TGTGCCAGCAGCTTCGACAGGGGGGTGGCTAATGAAAAACTGTTTTTT
TRBD1 TRBJ1-1 16 TRBV7-9 . CASSFIKTGRNTEAFF TGTGCCAGCAGCTTTATAAAGACAGGGAGAAACACTGAAGCTTTCTTT
. TRBJ1-1 13 TRBV7-2 few CASSLDWRSEAFF TGTGCCAGCAGCTTAGATTGGAGGAGTGAAGCTTTCTTT
. TRBJ2-1 13 TRBV2 many CASSGTGTGEQFF TGTGCCAGCAGCGGGACTGGAACGGGTGAGCAGTTCTTC
. TRBJ2-6 17 TRBV7-3 . CASSLMVGVSGANVLTF TGTGCCAGCAGCTTAATGGTGGGCGTCTCTGGGGCCAACGTCCTGACTTTC